This is a list of T cell receptor beta chains from one sample in a study of blood T cell repertoires in COVID-19. Here immunoSEQ multiplex PCR was the method, and the copy in TCRdb shows in-frame clones only, minus some. The sample has roughly 280,000 clones; approximately 90% are singletons. Sequenced: PBMCs or T cells enriched from blood (not recorded which). The receptors stem from a woman aged 45-65 years who had recovered from COVID-19. Both conserved end residues are part of each CDR3. The D gene is left open where the match is weak. The listing skips clone size in some rows; elsewhere it reads once, few, many or a size class.

cdr3_nt,cdr3_aa,d_call,clone_size,v_call,j_call
TGCAGCGTTGATCTAGAGGACTATGGCTACACCTTC,CSVDLEDYGYTF,.,.,TRBV29-1,TRBJ1-2
TGTGCCAGCAGCTTAGGTCTAAGTGGTTGGAGCTCCTACAATGAGCAGTTCTTC,CASSLGLSGWSSYNEQFF,.,.,TRBV7-3,TRBJ2-1
TGTGCCAGCACCTCGCGACAGGGTGGCTACGAGCAGTACTTC,CASTSRQGGYEQYF,TRBD1,.,TRBV6-5,TRBJ2-7
TGTGCCAGCTCACCACCGCTGGCAGGGGGTCCGAACACCGGGGAGCTGTTTTTT,CASSPPLAGGPNTGELFF,TRBD1,.,TRBV18,TRBJ2-2
TGTGCCAGCAGCCAACCTCAATCCCGGGACTCGCGGGAGGAGCAGTTCTTC,CASSQPQSRDSREEQFF,TRBD2,.,TRBV16,TRBJ2-1
TGTGCCAGCAGCGTAGGGACTAGCGGAACCGGGGAGCTGTTTTTT,CASSVGTSGTGELFF,TRBD2,.,TRBV9,TRBJ2-2
TGTGCCAGCAGCGTAGAGAAGAGAACTGAAGCTTTCTTT,CASSVEKRTEAFF,.,once,TRBV9,TRBJ1-1
TGCGCCAGCAGCTCACGGCCCGGGGCGGGAGTCAGGTCCTACAATGAGCAGTTCTTC,CASSSRPGAGVRSYNEQFF,TRBD2,.,TRBV5-1,TRBJ2-1
TGTGCCAGCAGCGTCCATTCCACGAGGGTCGGGGGTCAGCCCCAGCATTTT,CASSVHSTRVGGQPQHF,.,few,TRBV2,TRBJ1-5
TGTGCCAGCAGCCAAGACCTCGGGGGGAACGAGCAGTACTTC,CASSQDLGGNEQYF,TRBD2,once,TRBV3-1/TRBV3-2,TRBJ2-7
TGTGCCAGCAGACACGCCGGGACAGGGGTCTCCGAGCAGTACTTC,CASRHAGTGVSEQYF,TRBD1,.,TRBV28,TRBJ2-7
TGTGCCAGCAGCCGGGACACCTATGGCTACACCTTC,CASSRDTYGYTF,.,.,TRBV5-4,TRBJ1-2
TGCAGCGCGTTGACGGGACTCTCCTACGAGCAGTACTTC,CSALTGLSYEQYF,.,once,TRBV29-1,TRBJ2-7
TGTGCCAGCAGCCTAGTCCCCGGAACTAATGAAAAACTGTTTTTT,CASSLVPGTNEKLFF,.,.,TRBV2,TRBJ1-4
TGTGCCAGCAGCCATCTAGCGGAATCCTACAATGAGCAGTTCTTC,CASSHLAESYNEQFF,TRBD2,.,TRBV7-9,TRBJ2-1
TGTGCCAGCCGCCGGGGGGTAGCGGGAGGAGATGAGCAGTTCTTC,CASRRGVAGGDEQFF,TRBD2,.,TRBV3-1/TRBV3-2,TRBJ2-1
TGTGCCAGCAGCCAACGCAGGAGCGGGAAATACAATGAGCAGTTCTTC,CASSQRRSGKYNEQFF,TRBD2,.,TRBV11-1,TRBJ2-1
TGTGCCAGCAGCTTAACTACCGGGACTAGTACGGAGCAGTTCTTC,CASSLTTGTSTEQFF,TRBD2,.,TRBV7-3,TRBJ2-1
TGTGCCATTGAGAGGGCGAGCAATCAGCCCCAGCATTTT,CAIERASNQPQHF,.,.,TRBV7-9,TRBJ1-5
TGTGCCAGCAGCAGACGGACGGGGACGAACACCGGGGAGCTGTTTTTT,CASSRRTGTNTGELFF,.,.,TRBV11-2,TRBJ2-2
TGTGCCAGTAGACCCAAAGACAGGAAGAACACTGAAGCTTTCTTT,CASRPKDRKNTEAFF,.,.,TRBV19,TRBJ1-1
TGTGCCAGCAGCACCCCAATTTCGAGAGCGGGAGGCTACACCTTC,CASSTPISRAGGYTF,.,.,TRBV7-2,TRBJ1-2
TGTGCCAGCAGCCGGTTGGAGGGGTCGAACTATGGCTACACCTTC,CASSRLEGSNYGYTF,.,.,TRBV5-6,TRBJ1-2
TGTGCCATCAGTGGGGGGGAGACTGAAGCTTTCTTT,CAISGGETEAFF,.,.,TRBV10-3,TRBJ1-1
TGTGCCAGCAGTTTAAGGGGGCGCGGTTATGGCTACACCTTC,CASSLRGRGYGYTF,TRBD1,.,TRBV28,TRBJ1-2
TGTGCCTCGACCGCGGGGACAGGGGCCGGGGAGCTGTTTTTT,CASTAGTGAGELFF,TRBD1,.,TRBV30,TRBJ2-2
TGTGCCAGCAGCCGTAGCGGGAGGGGGACCTACGAGCAGTACTTC,CASSRSGRGTYEQYF,TRBD2,.,TRBV7-2,TRBJ2-7
TGTGCCAGCATTTTCTCCCGGAACTATGGCTACACCTTC,CASIFSRNYGYTF,.,.,TRBV6-5,TRBJ1-2
TGTGCCAGCAGCCCGCGACAGGGAGCTAACTATGGCTACACCTTC,CASSPRQGANYGYTF,TRBD1,.,TRBV7-9,TRBJ1-2
TGTGCCAGCAGTTCGGGTCTAGCGGGACCCACCTACGAGCAGTACTTC,CASSSGLAGPTYEQYF,TRBD2,.,TRBV28,TRBJ2-7
TGCAGTGCTATAACAGGACGAGTAGCTTTCTTT,CSAITGRVAFF,.,many,TRBV20-1,TRBJ1-1
TGTGCCAGTAGCCGCATCGGGACTAGCGTAGAAGAGACCCAGTACTTC,CASSRIGTSVEETQYF,TRBD2,.,TRBV19,TRBJ2-5
TGTGCCAGCAGCTTAGGAGACGGCGGATATAATGAAAAACTGTTTTTT,CASSLGDGGYNEKLFF,.,.,TRBV7-9,TRBJ1-4
TGTGCCAGCAGCTTAGAAGGTACTAGCGGGAGTTTAAATGAGCAGTTCTTC,CASSLEGTSGSLNEQFF,TRBD2,.,TRBV7-2,TRBJ2-1
TGTGCCAGCAATGATGATCCCCGGGTTGGCCAGCCCCAGCATTTT,CASNDDPRVGQPQHF,.,.,TRBV28,TRBJ1-5